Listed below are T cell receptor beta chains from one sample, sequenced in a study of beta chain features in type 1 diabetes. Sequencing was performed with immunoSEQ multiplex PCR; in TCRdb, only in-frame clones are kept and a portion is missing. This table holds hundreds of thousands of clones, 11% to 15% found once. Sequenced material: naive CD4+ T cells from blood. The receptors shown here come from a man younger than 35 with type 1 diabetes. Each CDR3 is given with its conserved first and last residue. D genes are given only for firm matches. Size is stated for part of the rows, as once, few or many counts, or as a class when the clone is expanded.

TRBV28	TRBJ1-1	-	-	TGTGCCAGCAGTTCCGGGGGCGGACGAACTGAAGCTTTCTTT	CASSSGGGRTEAFF
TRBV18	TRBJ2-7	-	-	TGTGCCAGCTCACCCTTGAGCGGTCTACACTACGAGCAGTACTTC	CASSPLSGLHYEQYF
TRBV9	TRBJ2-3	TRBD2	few	TGTGCCAGCAGCCCCTGGACTAGCGGCTACACAGATACGCAGTATTTT	CASSPWTSGYTDTQYF
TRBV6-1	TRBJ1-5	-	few	TGTGCCAGCACAGGTGATTATCAGCCCCAGCATTTT	CASTGDYQPQHF
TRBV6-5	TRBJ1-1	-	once	TGTGCCAGCCAAAGGGGACTGAACACTGAAGCTTTCTTT	CASQRGLNTEAFF
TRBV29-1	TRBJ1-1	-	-	TGCAGCGTCCAGGGCCCAGGGAGTGAAACTGAAGCTTTCTTT	CSVQGPGSETEAFF
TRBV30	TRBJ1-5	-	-	TGTGCCTGGAGTGGCGGTTCGGGGAATCAGCCCCAGCATTTT	CAWSGGSGNQPQHF
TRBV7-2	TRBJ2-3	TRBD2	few	TGTGCCAGCAGCCCCTGGACTAGCGGGGGGGCCCAAGATACGCAGTATTTT	CASSPWTSGGAQDTQYF
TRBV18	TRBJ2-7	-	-	TGTGCCAGCTCACCAGTCGTCTCCTACGAGCAGTACTTC	CASSPVVSYEQYF
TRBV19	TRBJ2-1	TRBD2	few	TGTGCCAGTCCCACAGCGGGGTCCTACAATGAGCAGTTCTTC	CASPTAGSYNEQFF
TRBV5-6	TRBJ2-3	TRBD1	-	TGTGCCAGCAGCCTGACAGGGGCCGTAGATACGCAGTATTTT	CASSLTGAVDTQYF
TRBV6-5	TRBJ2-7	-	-	TGTGCCAGCACTCAGGGGCAGGGGTACGAGCAGTACTTC	CASTQGQGYEQYF
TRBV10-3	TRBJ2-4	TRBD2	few	TGTGCCATCAGTGAGCTAGCGGGGTTAGCCAAAAACATTCAGTACTTC	CAISELAGLAKNIQYF
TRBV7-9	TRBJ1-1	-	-	TGTGCCAGCAGCTTGAAGTACCTCGGCACTGAAGCTTTCTTT	CASSLKYLGTEAFF
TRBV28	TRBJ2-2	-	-	TGTGCCAGCAGTTCGGGACAGAACACCGGGGAGCTGTTTTTT	CASSSGQNTGELFF
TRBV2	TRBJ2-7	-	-	TGTGCCAGCAGTGTACAGGACGAGCAGTACTTC	CASSVQDEQYF
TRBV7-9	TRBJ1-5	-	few	TGTGCCACTCAAAACACGGACAGTATCAATCAGCCCCAGCATTTT	CATQNTDSINQPQHF
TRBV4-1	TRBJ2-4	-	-	TGCGCCAGCAGCCAAGGTCTGGGAGGTGGCATTCAGTACTTC	CASSQGLGGGIQYF
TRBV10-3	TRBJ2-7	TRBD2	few	TGTGCCATCAGCGAGCGGGAGACCTACGAGCAGTACTTC	CAISERETYEQYF
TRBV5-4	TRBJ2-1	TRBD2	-	TGTGCCAGCAGCCGCAGGGAGGGCGATGAGCAGTTCTTC	CASSRREGDEQFF
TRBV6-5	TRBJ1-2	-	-	TGTGCCAGCAGAACGGGACACGCGAACTATGGCTACACCTTC	CASRTGHANYGYTF
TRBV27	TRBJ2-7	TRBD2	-	TGTGCCAGCAGCCCTAAGCGGGGGTCGTACGAGCAGTACTTC	CASSPKRGSYEQYF
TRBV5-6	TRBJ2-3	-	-	TGTGCCAGCAGCTTGAGTCGTAGCACAGATACGCAGTATTTT	CASSLSRSTDTQYF
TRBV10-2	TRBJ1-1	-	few	TGCGCCAGCAGTGTGAGGGGGATGAACACTGAAGCTTTCTTT	CASSVRGMNTEAFF
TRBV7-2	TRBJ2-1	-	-	TGTGCCAGCCCCCGCCGGGGTTACAATGAGCAGTTCTTC	CASPRRGYNEQFF
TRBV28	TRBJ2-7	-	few	TGTGCCAGCACGGCAGGTGGCGGGGAAACCTACGAGCAGTACTTC	CASTAGGGETYEQYF
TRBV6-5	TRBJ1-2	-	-	TGTGCCAGCAGTTACTCGAGTCAGGGCTATGGCTACACCTTC	CASSYSSQGYGYTF
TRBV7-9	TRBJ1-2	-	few	TGTGCCAGCAGCTTTGGGCAGGGGATTGAAGATGGCTACACCTTC	CASSFGQGIEDGYTF
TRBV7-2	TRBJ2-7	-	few	TGTGCCAGCAGCCCACCGGGCCGGGGCTACGAGCAGTACTTC	CASSPPGRGYEQYF
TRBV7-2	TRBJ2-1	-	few	TGTGCCAGCAGCCACGGGCTCACTGGGAGGCCCATCGATTACAATGAGCAGTTCTTC	CASSHGLTGRPIDYNEQFF
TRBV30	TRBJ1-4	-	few	TGTGCCTGGAGGGATAGACAGAGGCACCTTGCAACTAATGAAAAACTGTTTTTT	CAWRDRQRHLATNEKLFF
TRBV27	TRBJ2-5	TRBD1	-	TGTGCCAGCAGTCCGGACAGGGCCCAAGAGACCCAGTACTTC	CASSPDRAQETQYF
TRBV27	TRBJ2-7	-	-	TGTGCCAGCAGTTTAGGGCTCATCTACGAGCAGTACTTC	CASSLGLIYEQYF
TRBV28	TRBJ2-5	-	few	TGTGCCAGCAGCCCCGGGGGACGCGGCAGGGAGACCCAGTACTTC	CASSPGGRGRETQYF
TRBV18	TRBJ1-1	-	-	TGTGCCAGCTCACCGGATTGGAGGACTATGAACACTGAAGCTTTCTTT	CASSPDWRTMNTEAFF